These T cell receptor beta chains were read from a single sample in a study of cytotoxic CD8 clonotypes in ibrutinib-treated CLL. The method was immunoSEQ multiplex PCR; TCRdb's version includes in-frame clones alone and lacks a portion of them. The sample lists about 60,000 clones; 56% were seen once. Specimen: PBMCs, collected after 24 months of ibrutinib treatment. The origin of the receptors is a human donor with chronic lymphocytic leukemia. The CDR3 runs from the conserved cysteine through the conserved F or W. The D gene is left open where the match is weak. Clone size is shown for a subset of rows, as once, few, many or a class of expanded clone.

d_gene: -; j_gene: TRBJ2-3; v_gene: TRBV6-5; abundance: few; CDR3aa: CASRSPGTDTQYF; CDR3nt: TGTGCCAGCAGGTCTCCAGGAACAGATACGCAGTATTTT
d_gene: TRBD2; j_gene: TRBJ2-1; v_gene: TRBV29-1; abundance: -; CDR3aa: CSVESLAGGGNEQFF; CDR3nt: TGCAGCGTTGAATCCCTAGCGGGTGGGGGCAATGAGCAGTTCTTC
d_gene: TRBD1; j_gene: TRBJ2-5; v_gene: TRBV9; abundance: -; CDR3aa: CASSVGRTGGGETQYF; CDR3nt: TGTGCCAGCAGCGTAGGCCGAACAGGGGGTGGAGAGACCCAGTACTTC
d_gene: TRBD1; j_gene: TRBJ1-5; v_gene: TRBV11-3; abundance: few; CDR3aa: CASSTTGNSNQPQHF; CDR3nt: TGTGCCAGCAGCACGACAGGGAACAGCAATCAGCCCCAGCATTTT
d_gene: -; j_gene: TRBJ1-1; v_gene: TRBV18; abundance: -; CDR3aa: CASSPSADLEAFF; CDR3nt: TGTGCCAGCTCACCATCGGCGGATCTTGAAGCTTTCTTT
d_gene: -; j_gene: TRBJ1-2; v_gene: TRBV30; abundance: -; CDR3aa: CAWGSAWASNYGYTF; CDR3nt: TGTGCCTGGGGCAGCGCTTGGGCCTCAAACTATGGCTACACCTTC
d_gene: -; j_gene: TRBJ2-5; v_gene: TRBV29-1; abundance: -; CDR3aa: CSVAREETQYF; CDR3nt: TGCAGCGTTGCCAGGGAGGAGACCCAGTACTTC
d_gene: -; j_gene: TRBJ2-7; v_gene: TRBV7-8; abundance: once; CDR3aa: CASSLAHYEQYF; CDR3nt: TGTGCCAGCAGCTTAGCACACTACGAGCAGTACTTC
d_gene: -; j_gene: TRBJ1-5; v_gene: TRBV27; abundance: few; CDR3aa: CASSLLGGWGLNQPQHF; CDR3nt: TGTGCCAGCAGTTTATTGGGGGGTTGGGGGTTGAATCAGCCCCAGCATTTT
d_gene: -; j_gene: TRBJ1-4; v_gene: TRBV7-8; abundance: few; CDR3aa: CASSLIRAANEKLFF; CDR3nt: TGTGCCAGCAGCTTAATCCGTGCAGCTAATGAAAAACTGTTTTTT
d_gene: -; j_gene: TRBJ1-2; v_gene: TRBV28; abundance: once; CDR3aa: CASSPDPIWGYTF; CDR3nt: TGTGCCAGCAGCCCGGATCCCATCTGGGGCTACACCTTC
d_gene: TRBD2; j_gene: TRBJ2-2; v_gene: TRBV19; abundance: -; CDR3aa: CASRLASTGELFF; CDR3nt: TGTGCCAGTAGACTAGCGTCCACCGGGGAGCTGTTTTTT
d_gene: -; j_gene: TRBJ1-6; v_gene: TRBV2; abundance: few; CDR3aa: CASRDTGSPLHF; CDR3nt: TGTGCCAGCAGGGACACTGGTTCACCCCTCCACTTT
d_gene: -; j_gene: TRBJ2-7; v_gene: TRBV6-5; abundance: -; CDR3aa: CASSLEGSASYEQYF; CDR3nt: TGTGCCAGCAGCCTAGAGGGGAGCGCATCCTACGAGCAGTACTTC
d_gene: TRBD1; j_gene: TRBJ1-2; v_gene: TRBV5-8; abundance: medium-sized; CDR3aa: CASSDRAYGYTF; CDR3nt: TGTGCCAGCTCCGACAGGGCCTATGGCTACACCTTC
d_gene: -; j_gene: TRBJ2-1; v_gene: TRBV6-6; abundance: -; CDR3aa: CASSYTGGKGTEQFF; CDR3nt: TGTGCCAGCAGTTATACAGGAGGAAAGGGGACAGAGCAGTTCTTC
d_gene: -; j_gene: TRBJ1-4; v_gene: TRBV28; abundance: -; CDR3aa: CASRGTPGEKLFF; CDR3nt: TGTGCCAGCAGAGGAACACCGGGGGAAAAACTGTTTTTT
d_gene: -; j_gene: TRBJ2-5; v_gene: TRBV5-1; abundance: few; CDR3aa: CASSPGAGRQETQYF; CDR3nt: TGCGCCAGCAGCCCGGGGGCGGGACGCCAAGAGACCCAGTACTTC
d_gene: -; j_gene: TRBJ2-5; v_gene: TRBV29-1; abundance: -; CDR3aa: CSVEVGLGETQYF; CDR3nt: TGCAGCGTTGAGGTGGGGCTTGGAGAGACCCAGTACTTC
d_gene: -; j_gene: TRBJ1-6; v_gene: TRBV7-8; abundance: -; CDR3aa: CASSLVPGHLNSPLHF; CDR3nt: TGTGCCAGCAGCTTAGTGCCCGGACACCTCAATTCACCCCTCCACTTT
d_gene: -; j_gene: TRBJ1-5; v_gene: TRBV28; abundance: many; CDR3aa: CASSLTSQPQHF; CDR3nt: TGTGCCAGCAGTTTAACTTCTCAGCCCCAGCATTTT
d_gene: TRBD1; j_gene: TRBJ1-2; v_gene: TRBV2; abundance: few; CDR3aa: CASSYDRGYGYTF; CDR3nt: TGTGCCAGCAGTTACGACAGGGGCTATGGCTACACCTTC
d_gene: -; j_gene: TRBJ1-4; v_gene: TRBV19; abundance: -; CDR3aa: CASSVQGAPNEKLFF; CDR3nt: TGTGCCAGTAGTGTACAGGGAGCCCCTAATGAAAAACTGTTTTTT
d_gene: -; j_gene: TRBJ1-5; v_gene: TRBV9; abundance: -; CDR3aa: CASSVDWASNQPQHF; CDR3nt: TGTGCCAGCAGCGTAGATTGGGCCAGCAATCAGCCCCAGCATTTT
d_gene: -; j_gene: TRBJ1-3; v_gene: TRBV6-6; abundance: -; CDR3aa: CASGEPKSSGNTIYF; CDR3nt: TGTGCCAGCGGGGAGCCGAAGTCATCAGGAAACACCATATATTTT
d_gene: TRBD1; j_gene: TRBJ2-5; v_gene: TRBV5-1; abundance: -; CDR3aa: CASSLAGTGRQETQYF; CDR3nt: TGCGCCAGCAGCTTGGCCGGGACAGGGAGGCAAGAGACCCAGTACTTC